The 26 T cell receptor beta chains below were found in one sample sequenced in a study of beta chain features in type 1 diabetes. The study, taken as a whole, reports: Type 1 diabetes patients showed a moderate but significant shortening of TCRB CDR3s in all four CD4+ subsets.

Expressed TCRB transcripts were sequenced after all isolated RNA was converted to cDNA. Assay used: immunoSEQ multiplex PCR; TCRdb lists only in-frame clones, some missing. The sample has about 700,000 clones, roughly 13% seen once; the top ten hold 0.022%. Antigen specificity for these receptors is unknown. The sample consisted of naive CD4+ T cells from blood. The receptors here all came from a man between 18 and 29 years old with type 1 diabetes.

The gene calls are TRBV12-5 and TRBJ2-5; D gene unclear. Trimming cost V 7 bases and J 0 bases, with 9 bases left between them. The CDR3 has 13 amino acids. Germline values: CDR1 LGHNT, CDR2 FRNRAP. CDR3 DNA sequence: TGTGCTAGTGCCGCCGACTACCAAGAGACCCAGTACTTC. It codes for CASAADYQETQYF.

The table lists this clone with a few counts. The chain has TRBV29-1 and TRBJ1-1; D is undetermined. Germline CDR1 SQVTM, CDR2 ANQGSEA. V was clipped by 5 bases and J by 2 bases, with 12 bases between them. This CDR3 contains 13 residues. The CDR3 DNA reads TGCAGCGTTCTCGGCAGGCTAAACACTGAAGCTTTCTTT. It yields the protein CSVLGRLNTEAFF.

There are a few counts of this clone. The chain links TRBV5-4 to TRBJ2-2; 9 nucleotides line up with TRBD1. The CDR3 has 16 amino acids. J lost 4 bases, V lost 4 bases, and 8 bases had no gene match. Germline V lookup: CDR1 SGHNT, CDR2 YYREEE (reference sequence). The CDR3 bases are TGTGCCAGCAGCACCTGGGGGACAGGGATCACCGGGGAGCTGTTTTTT. The encoded protein is CASSTWGTGITGELFF. The variable domain in full, completed from reference TRBV5-4 and TRBJ2-2, reads ETGVTQSPTHLIKTRGQQVTLRCSSQSGHNTVSWYQQALGQGPQFIFQYYREEENGRGNFPPRFSGLQFPNYSSELNVNALELDDSALYLCASSTWGTGITGELFFGEGSRLTVL.

In its sample, this clone was seen a few times. The chain is built from TRBV9 and TRBJ1-2; D uncertain. The CDR3 consists of 14 residues. In germline, CDR1 is SGDLS, CDR2 YYNGEE. Trimming left V 4 bases short and J 6 bases short, with 16 bases between. This CDR3 is CASSRGRSVDGYTF. CDR3 coding DNA: TGTGCCAGCAGCAGAGGAAGGTCGGTTGATGGCTACACCTTC. The full variable domain, rest sourced from reference TRBV9 and TRBJ1-2, is DSGVTQTPKHLITATGQRVTLRCSPRSGDLSVYWYQQSLDQGLQFLIQYYNGEERAKGNILERFSAQQFPDLHSELNLSSLELGDSALYFCASSRGRSVDGYTFGSGTRLTVV.

This clone was counted between two and nine times. The chain employs TRBV6-5 and TRBJ2-2; D is unresolved. This CDR3 is built from 12 residues. V was clipped by 5 bases and J by 6 bases, with 7 bases between them. The germline gives CDR1 MNHEY, CDR2 SVGAGI. The CDR3 reads CASSPRPGELFF. In DNA, the CDR3 is TGTGCCAGCAGTCCCCGGCCCGGGGAGCTGTTTTTT.

The V and J genes are TRBV18 and TRBJ2-7, with D possibly matching TRBD1 (5 bases). V shed 3 bases and J shed 6 bases, with 6 bases lying between them. The CDR3 extends over 11 amino acids. Germline CDR1 is KGHSH and CDR2 is LQKENI. CDR3 sequence (DNA): TGTGCCAGCTCACCCGACAGCGAGCAGTACTTC. The encoded protein is CASSPDSEQYF.

Regarding this clone: A read error may account for a junction end that differs from germline. The V gene is TRBV7-8, the J gene TRBJ1-5; D is ambiguous. Germline CDR1 is SGHVS and CDR2 is FQNEAQ. This CDR3 has 13 amino acids. The CDR3 DNA is TGTGCCAGCAGCTTAGAATCTTTTCCCCCATTGAATTTT. Translating it yields CASSLESFPPLNF.

CDR3 region: CASSVTGLNTEAFF. CDR3 sequence (DNA): TGTGCCAGCAGTGTGACAGGGTTGAACACTGAAGCTTTCTTT. The chain couples TRBV6-1 to TRBJ1-1, with 7 positions matching TRBD1. V dropped 4 bases and J dropped 0; count of bases not matched to a gene: 2. Germline loops: CDR1 MNHNS, CDR2 SASEGT. The CDR3 contains 14 residues.

This chain joins TRBV6-5 and TRBJ2-3; maybe TRBD1 (6 bases). Germline CDR1 MNHEY, CDR2 SVGAGI. The CDR3 contains 13 residues. Trimming removed 1 base from V and 10 bases from J, with 12 bases in between. The CDR3 sequence is CASSYLQGPPQYF. The CDR3 bases are TGTGCCAGCAGTTACTTACAGGGCCCCCCGCAGTATTTT.

This clone was counted only a few times. The chain joins TRBV7-2 to TRBJ2-1; D is undetermined. The V gene lost 5 bases and the J gene lost 0 bases, with 14 bases spanning the gap. This CDR3 has 16 amino acids. CDR1 is SGHTA, CDR2 FQGNSA, per germline. The CDR3: CASSRIGASSYNEQFF. CDR3 nucleotide sequence: TGTGCCAGCAGCCGGATTGGAGCAAGCTCCTACAATGAGCAGTTCTTC.

A few counts support this clone. The sample contains more than one DNA sequence encoding this CDR3. The chain links TRBV20-1 to TRBJ1-1; D not resolved. From germline, CDR1 is DFQATT and CDR2 SNEGSKA (reference sequence). The V end was cut by 0 bases, the J end by 7 bases, with 3 bases between. The CDR3 sequence is 10 residues long. CDR3 DNA sequence: TGCAGTGCTAGAGACAGTGAAGCTTTCTTT. This sequence encodes CSARDSEAFF.

The chain employs TRBV7-9 and TRBJ1-6; D is ambiguous. This CDR3 has 13 residues. Germline CDR1 SEHNR, CDR2 FQNEAQ (reference sequence). V lost 5 bases and J 6 bases, leaving 8 bases between the germline ends. In DNA, the CDR3 is TGTGCCAGCAGCAGGACTCTTAATTCACCCCTCCACTTT. This gives the protein CASSRTLNSPLHF.

The chain combines TRBV2 with TRBJ2-1; D is possibly TRBD2 (5 bases). The CDR3 spans 14 residues. Germline V gives CDR1 SNHLY, CDR2 FYNNEI. V was cut by 6 bases and J by 5 bases, with 14 bases left in between. The CDR3 loop is CASRLFFGNNEQFF. CDR3 coding DNA: TGTGCCAGCAGACTTTTCTTCGGGAACAATGAGCAGTTCTTC.

This clone came up a few times. The chain links TRBV29-1 to TRBJ1-1; D is undetermined. Per the germline V gene, CDR1 is SQVTM and CDR2 is ANQGSEA. V lost 4 bases and J lost 0, with 9 bases in between. The CDR3 runs to 13 residues. CDR3 sequence: CSVVAAMNTEAFF. DNA of the CDR3: TGCAGCGTTGTCGCAGCTATGAACACTGAAGCTTTCTTT.

This chain uses TRBV10-3 with TRBJ2-5, with no clear D. CDR1 and CDR2 from the germline V gene are ENHRY and SYGVKD. The V end lost 4 bases, the J end lost 0 bases, and 12 bases lay between the germline ends. The CDR3 is 15 amino acids. CDR3 nucleotides: TGTGCCATCAGTGTCGGCAATAAGTACCAAGAGACCCAGTACTTC. Its protein is CAISVGNKYQETQYF.

The chain carries TRBV2 and TRBJ1-6; D gene uncertain. The CDR3 sequence is 16 residues long. CDR1 SNHLY and CDR2 FYNNEI come from the germline V gene. V was clipped by 3 bases and J by 7 bases, with 16 bases between them. CDR3 DNA sequence: TGTGCCAGCAGTGAGCTCGGAAGGGCGGGAAATTCACCCCTCCACTTT. Encoded protein: CASSELGRAGNSPLHF.

This clone was counted only a few times. This chain joins TRBV7-2 and TRBJ2-5; D remains ambiguous. Germline-derived CDR1 and CDR2 are SGHTA and FQGNSA. The CDR3 spans 14 residues. V lost 4 bases to trimming and J lost 1 base, with 10 bases between them. CDR3 nucleotides: TGTGCCAGCAGCTCCCTAAGGGCCCAAGAGACCCAGTACTTC. Amino acid sequence: CASSSLRAQETQYF.

The chain recombines TRBV11-2 with TRBJ2-7; possibly TRBD1 or TRBD2 for D (5 bases each). The CDR3 is 14 amino acids. The germline gives CDR1 SGHAT, CDR2 FQNNGV. The ends were cut back, 4 bases at V and 7 bases at J, with 17 bases in the middle. Here the CDR3 DNA reads TGTGCCAGCAGCTCCGGACTTGCAGAGGGGGAGCAGTACTTC. Its translation: CASSSGLAEGEQYF.

The chain joins TRBV4-1 to TRBJ2-5; TRBD1 matches 7 bases. CDR3 length: 18 residues. The trim removed 8 bases at V and 2 bases at J, leaving 20 bases unmatched. The germline V gene has CDR1 MGHRA and CDR2 YSYEKL. The CDR3 region has the DNA TGCGCCAGCTCCCCCGACAGGGCAGCCTTTCCCCTGCAAGAGACCCAGTACTTC. It is translated as CASSPDRAAFPLQETQYF.

This clone was counted only a few times. V usage is TRBV30 and J usage is TRBJ1-2; 10 nucleotides agree with TRBD1. This CDR3 comprises 14 residues. Germline loops: CDR1 GTSNPN, CDR2 SVGIG (reference sequence). Trimming took 0 bases from V and 7 from J; bases not matched to a gene: 5. The chain's CDR3 is CAWSVRQGAGGYTF. CDR3 DNA: TGTGCCTGGAGTGTACGACAGGGGGCGGGTGGCTACACCTTC.

The table lists this clone with a few counts. A read error may account for a junction end that differs from germline. The chain couples TRBV30 to TRBJ1-6; 7 nucleotides line up with TRBD1. Germline CDR1 and CDR2: GTSNPN and SVGIG (reference sequence). CDR3 length equals 12 residues. As DNA, the CDR3 is TGTGCCTGTCAGGGGGTCCGAGGGGGCCTCTACTTT. Translation: CACQGVRGGLYF. Full variable domain (outside the CDR3, taken from reference TRBV30 and TRBJ1-6): SQTIHQWPATLVQPVGSPLSLECTVEGTSNPNLYWYRQAAGRGLQLLFYSVGIGQISSEVPQNLSASRPQDRQFILSSKKLLLSDSGFYLCACQGVRGGLYFGNGTRLTVT.

This clone occurred a few times. The chain combines TRBV28 with TRBJ2-6; D is possibly TRBD2 (5 bases). CDR1 and CDR2 (germline): MDHEN, SYDVKM. Trimming removed 4 bases from V and 0 bases from J, with 10 bases in between. The CDR3 spans 16 residues. DNA of the CDR3: TGTGCCAGCAGTTCAGGCGGGTCCTCTGGGGCCAACGTCCTGACTTTC. Protein sequence: CASSSGGSSGANVLTF.

This chain connects TRBV6-5 to TRBJ1-2, with D unresolved. Trimming removed 6 bases at V and 8 bases at J, with 16 bases between. Germline lookup yields CDR1 MNHEY and CDR2 SVGAGI. The CDR3 loop spans 13 amino acids. CDR3 loop: CASRPWLEGGYTF. Here the CDR3 DNA reads TGTGCCAGCAGGCCCTGGTTGGAGGGCGGCTACACCTTC.

Regarding this clone: At one boundary the junction diverges from the germline segment, which might be a read error. The V call is TRBV14, the J call TRBJ2-1; D remains ambiguous. CDR1 SGHDN and CDR2 FVKESK come from the germline V gene. The CDR3 has 15 amino acids. The CDR3 sequence: CASGQAPGSYNEQFF. In DNA form, the CDR3 reads TGTGCCAGCGGCCAGGCTCCGGGCTCCTACAATGAGCAGTTCTTC.

The genes are TRBV6-1 and TRBJ1-1; D not resolved. The CDR3 consists of 13 residues. From germline, CDR1 is MNHNS and CDR2 SASEGT. The germline V and J ends were trimmed by 5 bases and 4 bases, with 11 bases remaining between them. The CDR3 reads CASSTALGTEAFF. The CDR3 coding sequence is TGTGCCAGCAGTACAGCGCTTGGCACTGAAGCTTTCTTT.

V is TRBV2 and J is TRBJ2-2; weak D call: TRBD1 (5 bases). The germline CDR1 and CDR2 sequences are SNHLY and FYNNEI. Trimming pared 6 bases from V and 3 bases from J, leaving 8 bases between. The CDR3 length is 13 residues. Here the CDR3 reads CASSQGYTGELFF. DNA of the CDR3: TGTGCCAGCAGCCAGGGATACACCGGGGAGCTGTTTTTT.